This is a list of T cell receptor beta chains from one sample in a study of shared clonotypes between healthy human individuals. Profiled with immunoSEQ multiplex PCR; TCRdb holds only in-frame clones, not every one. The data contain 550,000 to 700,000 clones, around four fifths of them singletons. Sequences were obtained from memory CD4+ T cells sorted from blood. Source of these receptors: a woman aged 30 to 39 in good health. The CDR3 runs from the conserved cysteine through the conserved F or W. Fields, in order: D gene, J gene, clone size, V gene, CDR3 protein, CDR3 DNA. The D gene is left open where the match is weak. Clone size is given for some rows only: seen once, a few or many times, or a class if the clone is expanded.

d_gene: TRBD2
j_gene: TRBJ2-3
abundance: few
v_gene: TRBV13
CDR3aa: CASSSPQLAGGYTDTQYF
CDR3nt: TGTGCCAGCAGCTCCCCGCAACTAGCGGGAGGATACACAGATACGCAGTATTTT

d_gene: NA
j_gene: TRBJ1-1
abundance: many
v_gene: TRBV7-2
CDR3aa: CASSIGEDTEAFF
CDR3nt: TGTGCCAGCAGCATCGGGGAGGACACTGAAGCTTTCTTT

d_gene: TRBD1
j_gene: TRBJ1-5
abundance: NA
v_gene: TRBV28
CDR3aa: CASSPLGTGGTAQHF
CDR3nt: TGTGCCAGCAGTCCTCTCGGGACAGGGGGGACGGCCCAGCATTTT

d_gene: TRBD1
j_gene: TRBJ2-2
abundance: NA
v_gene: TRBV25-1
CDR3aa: CASSGQGTGELFF
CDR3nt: TGTGCCAGCAGTGGACAGGGAACCGGGGAGCTGTTTTTT

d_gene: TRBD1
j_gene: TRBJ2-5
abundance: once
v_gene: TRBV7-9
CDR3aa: CASSHPPTGGEETQYF
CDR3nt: TGTGCCAGCAGCCACCCCCCGACAGGGGGGGAAGAGACCCAGTACTTC

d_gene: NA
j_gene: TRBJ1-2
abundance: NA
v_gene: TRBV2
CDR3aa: CASAGDESYGYTF
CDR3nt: TGTGCCAGCGCAGGGGACGAGAGCTATGGCTACACCTTC

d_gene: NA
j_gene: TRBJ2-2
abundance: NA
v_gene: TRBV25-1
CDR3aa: CASSGETGTNTGELFF
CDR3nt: TGTGCCAGCAGTGGAGAGACAGGAACGAACACCGGGGAGCTGTTTTTT

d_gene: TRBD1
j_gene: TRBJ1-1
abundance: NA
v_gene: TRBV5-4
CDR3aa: CASSSIDRGHVNTEAFF
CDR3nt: TGTGCCAGCAGCTCTATCGACAGGGGGCATGTGAACACTGAAGCTTTCTTT

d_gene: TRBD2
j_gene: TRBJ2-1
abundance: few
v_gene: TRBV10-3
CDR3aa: CAISSTSGGEQFF
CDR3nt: TGTGCCATCAGCTCGACTAGCGGAGGTGAGCAGTTCTTC

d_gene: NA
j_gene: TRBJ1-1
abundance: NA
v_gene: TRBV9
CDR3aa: CASSVAGKNTEAFF
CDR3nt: TGTGCCAGCAGCGTAGCAGGGAAGAACACTGAAGCTTTCTTT

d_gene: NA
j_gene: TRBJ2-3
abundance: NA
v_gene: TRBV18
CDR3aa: CASSPTAGDFTDTQYF
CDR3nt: TGTGCCAGCTCACCGACGGCAGGGGACTTCACAGATACGCAGTATTTT

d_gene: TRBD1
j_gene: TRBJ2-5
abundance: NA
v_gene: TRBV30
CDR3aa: CAWRPGTVETQYF
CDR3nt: TGTGCCTGGAGGCCGGGGACAGTGGAGACCCAGTACTTC

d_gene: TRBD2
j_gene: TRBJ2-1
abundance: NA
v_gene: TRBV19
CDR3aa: CASSLRLRTSGSGEQFF
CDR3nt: TGTGCCAGCTCACTGAGGCTCCGGACTAGCGGGAGTGGTGAGCAGTTCTTC

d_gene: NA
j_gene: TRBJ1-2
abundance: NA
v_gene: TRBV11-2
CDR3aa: CASSFRTANYGYTF
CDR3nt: TGTGCCAGCAGCTTTAGGACTGCTAACTATGGCTACACCTTC

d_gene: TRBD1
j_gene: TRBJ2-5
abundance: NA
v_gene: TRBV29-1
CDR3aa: CSGRTGPTPAETQYF
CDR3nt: TGCAGCGGTCGGACAGGCCCAACTCCAGCGGAGACCCAGTACTTC

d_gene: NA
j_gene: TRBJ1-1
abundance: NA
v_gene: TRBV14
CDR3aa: CASSRGPNTEAFF
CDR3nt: TGTGCCAGCAGCCGGGGGCCGAACACTGAAGCTTTCTTT

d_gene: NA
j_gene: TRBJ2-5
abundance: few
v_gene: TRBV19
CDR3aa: CASSEDHSAQTQYF
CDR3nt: TGTGCCAGTAGCGAGGACCACTCCGCACAGACCCAGTACTTC

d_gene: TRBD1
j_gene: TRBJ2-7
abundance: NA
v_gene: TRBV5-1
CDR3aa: CASSLGNTGAYEQYF
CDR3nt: TGCGCCAGCAGCTTGGGGAACACAGGGGCCTACGAGCAGTACTTC

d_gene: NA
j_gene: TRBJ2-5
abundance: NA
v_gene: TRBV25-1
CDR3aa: CASINGGQDETQYF
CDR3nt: TGTGCCAGCATCAATGGGGGGCAGGACGAGACCCAGTACTTC

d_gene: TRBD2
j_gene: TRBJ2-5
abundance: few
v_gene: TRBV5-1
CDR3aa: CASSPVLAGAGTQYF
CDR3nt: TGCGCCAGCAGCCCAGTACTAGCGGGAGCCGGGACCCAGTACTTC

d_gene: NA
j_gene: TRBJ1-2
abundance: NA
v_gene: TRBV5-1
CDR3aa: CASSLFSGEGYTF
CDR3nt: TGCGCCAGCAGCTTGTTTTCAGGGGAGGGCTACACCTTC

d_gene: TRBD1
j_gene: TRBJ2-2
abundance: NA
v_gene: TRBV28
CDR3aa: CASRTITGGNTGELFF
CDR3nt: TGTGCCAGCAGGACTATAACAGGGGGCAACACCGGGGAGCTGTTTTTT

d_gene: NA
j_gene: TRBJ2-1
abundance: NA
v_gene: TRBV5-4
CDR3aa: CASSLAGSYSYNEQFF
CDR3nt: TGTGCCAGCAGCTTGGCTGGCAGCTACTCCTACAATGAGCAGTTCTTC

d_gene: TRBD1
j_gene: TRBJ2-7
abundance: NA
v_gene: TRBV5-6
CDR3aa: CASSDRQGTYEQYF
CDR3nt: TGTGCCAGCAGCGATCGACAGGGGACCTACGAGCAGTACTTC

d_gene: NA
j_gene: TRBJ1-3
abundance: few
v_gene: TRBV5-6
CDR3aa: CASNPQGLSGNTIYF
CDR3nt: TGTGCCAGCAACCCCCAGGGGCTCTCTGGAAACACCATATATTTT

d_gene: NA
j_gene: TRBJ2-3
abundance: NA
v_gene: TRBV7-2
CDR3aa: CASSFTLGLDTQYF
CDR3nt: TGTGCCAGCAGCTTCACCCTAGGGTTAGATACGCAGTATTTT

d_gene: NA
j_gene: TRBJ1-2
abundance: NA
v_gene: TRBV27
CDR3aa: CASSLQGRDGYTF
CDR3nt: TGTGCCAGCAGTTTGCAGGGGAGGGATGGCTACACCTTC

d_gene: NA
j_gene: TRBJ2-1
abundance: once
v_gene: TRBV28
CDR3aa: CASSSPGNSNEQFF
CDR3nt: TGTGCCAGCAGTTCCCCCGGTAACAGCAATGAGCAGTTCTTC

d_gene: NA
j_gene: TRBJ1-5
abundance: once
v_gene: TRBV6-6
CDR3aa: CASSYGRRNQPQHF
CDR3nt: TGTGCCAGCAGTTACGGGCGACGCAATCAGCCCCAGCATTTT

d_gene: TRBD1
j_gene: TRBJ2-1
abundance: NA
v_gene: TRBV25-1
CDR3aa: CASSEPGQGSWNEQFF
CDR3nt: TGTGCCAGCAGTGAGCCGGGACAGGGTTCGTGGAATGAGCAGTTCTTC

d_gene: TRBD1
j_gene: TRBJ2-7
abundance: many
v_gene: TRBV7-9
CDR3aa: CASSSTGYEQYF
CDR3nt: TGTGCCAGCAGCTCGACAGGGTACGAGCAGTACTTC

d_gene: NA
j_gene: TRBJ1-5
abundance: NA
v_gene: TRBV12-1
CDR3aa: CASSFGGTENQPQHF
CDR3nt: TGTGCCAGCAGCTTTGGGGGGACGGAAAATCAGCCCCAGCATTTT

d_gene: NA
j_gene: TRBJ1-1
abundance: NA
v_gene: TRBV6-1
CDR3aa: CASSVETGNTEAFF
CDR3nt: TGTGCCAGCAGTGTGGAAACCGGTAACACTGAAGCTTTCTTT

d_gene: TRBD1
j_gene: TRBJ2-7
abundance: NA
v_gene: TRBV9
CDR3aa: CASSVGQGWYEQYF
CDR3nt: TGTGCCAGCAGCGTCGGACAGGGTTGGTACGAGCAGTACTTC

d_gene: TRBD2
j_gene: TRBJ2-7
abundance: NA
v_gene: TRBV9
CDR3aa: CASSVDLERGTYEQYF
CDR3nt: TGTGCCAGCAGCGTAGATCTTGAGCGGGGGACCTACGAGCAGTACTTC

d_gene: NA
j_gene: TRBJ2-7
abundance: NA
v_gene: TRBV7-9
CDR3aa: CASSLWGRSKGYEQYF
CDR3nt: TGTGCCAGCAGCTTGTGGGGGAGATCTAAGGGATACGAGCAGTACTTC

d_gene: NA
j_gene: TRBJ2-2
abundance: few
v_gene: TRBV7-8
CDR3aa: CASSSRARASRGGELFF
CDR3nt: TGTGCCAGCAGCTCCCGAGCCCGGGCCTCAAGGGGCGGGGAGCTGTTTTTT

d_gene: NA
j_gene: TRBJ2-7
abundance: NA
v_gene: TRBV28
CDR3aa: CASSRRQFTYEQYF
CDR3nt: TGTGCCAGCAGTCGACGACAGTTCACCTACGAGCAGTACTTC

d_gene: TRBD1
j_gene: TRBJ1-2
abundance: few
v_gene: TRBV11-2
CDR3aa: CASSTGTDTMSGYTF
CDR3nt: TGTGCCAGCAGCACCGGGACAGATACTATGTCGGGCTACACCTTC

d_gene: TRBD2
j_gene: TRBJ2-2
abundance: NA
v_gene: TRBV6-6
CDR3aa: CASSPTSGNTGELFF
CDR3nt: TGTGCCAGCAGTCCGACTAGCGGGAACACCGGGGAGCTGTTTTTT

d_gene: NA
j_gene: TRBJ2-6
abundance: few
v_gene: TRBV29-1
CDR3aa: CSVAGGQGGGSGANVLTF
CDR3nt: TGCAGCGTTGCGGGGGGCCAGGGCGGTGGGTCTGGGGCCAACGTCCTGACTTTC

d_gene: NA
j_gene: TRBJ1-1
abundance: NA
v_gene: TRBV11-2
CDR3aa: CASSLDSRTSQAFF
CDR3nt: TGTGCCAGCAGCTTAGATTCGAGGACATCTCAAGCTTTCTTT

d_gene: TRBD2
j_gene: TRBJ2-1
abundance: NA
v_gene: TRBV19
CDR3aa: CASSMGLAAYNEQFF
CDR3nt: TGTGCCAGTAGTATGGGGCTAGCGGCCTACAATGAGCAGTTCTTC

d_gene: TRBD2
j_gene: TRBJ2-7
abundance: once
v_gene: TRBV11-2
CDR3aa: CASSLRSSGSVEQYF
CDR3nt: TGTGCCAGCAGCTTAAGGTCCAGCGGGAGTGTCGAGCAGTACTTC

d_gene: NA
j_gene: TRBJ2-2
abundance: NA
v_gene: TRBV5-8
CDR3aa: CASSLVLVWRSNTGELFF
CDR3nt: TGTGCCAGCAGCTTGGTTCTTGTATGGCGGTCGAACACCGGGGAGCTGTTTTTT

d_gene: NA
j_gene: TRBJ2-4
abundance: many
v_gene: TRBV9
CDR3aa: CASSVGPGEKDIQYF
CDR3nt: TGTGCCAGCAGCGTAGGGCCGGGGGAGAAAGACATTCAGTACTTC

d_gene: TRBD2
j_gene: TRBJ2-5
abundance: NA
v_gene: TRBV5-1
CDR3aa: CASTTGGKYQETQYF
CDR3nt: TGCGCCAGCACCACGGGGGGAAAGTACCAAGAGACCCAGTACTTC

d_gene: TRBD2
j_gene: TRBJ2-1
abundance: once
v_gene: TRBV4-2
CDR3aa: CASSLSFSGGAANRPNEQFF
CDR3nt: TGTGCCAGCAGCCTATCCTTCTCGGGGGGAGCGGCTAACCGGCCCAATGAGCAGTTCTTC

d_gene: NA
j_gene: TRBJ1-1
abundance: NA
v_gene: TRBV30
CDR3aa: CAWIAGRTEAFF
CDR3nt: TGTGCCTGGATCGCCGGGCGGACTGAAGCTTTCTTT

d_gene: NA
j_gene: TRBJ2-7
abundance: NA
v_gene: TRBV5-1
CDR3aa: CASSLQGPYEQYF
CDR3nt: TGCGCCAGCAGCTTGCAGGGCCCCTACGAGCAGTACTTC